This record looks at one T cell receptor beta chain sequence and its context. The sample's time point: pre-sensitization, week 0. The treatment: therapeutic diphenylcyclopropenone sensitization with weekly scalp DPC. Total RNA was extracted from unfractionated whole blood. These data come from a study of human T cells and chemical hapten exposure. The V and J ends lost 0 bases and 4 bases respectively, with 9 bases between them. Per germline, CDR1 LGHNA and CDR2 YSLEER. The CDR3 covers 14 residues. In the study's own analysis: There were a median of around 97,000 TCRs per sample, with a range from roughly 20,000 to 750,000. TCRdb reprocessed the RACE reads via MiXCR and lists one record per CDR3 protein. The V and J calls were determined by TCRdb, not by the authors. The top ten clones hold 2.5% to 3% of a sample with about 120,000 distinct CDR3 sequences, approximately 13% of them seen once.

The chain couples TRBV4-3 to TRBJ1-2; D call uncertain. This receptor was obtained from a young woman with alopecia areata. Some clones in this sample may be carry-over from other donors' samples. This sample comprised whole blood, obtained in connection with sensitization to the hapten diphenylcyclopropenone (DPC). The CDR3 reads CASSQDNAGYGYTF. CDR3 DNA sequence: TGCGCCAGCAGCCAAGATAACGCGGGCTATGGCTACACCTTC.